A selection of T cell receptor beta chains follows, all from one sample in a study of cytomegalovirus exposure and HLA in healthy donors. Sequenced by immunoSEQ multiplex PCR; TCRdb stores in-frame clones only, minus some. The sample includes approximately 50,000 clones. The sequencing input was PBMCs. Receptors were obtained from a female donor in good health and CMV-seronegative. The CDR3 runs from the conserved cysteine through the conserved F or W.

j_call: TRBJ2-5; v_call: TRBV13; cdr3_aa: CASSLQGETQYF
j_call: TRBJ1-3; v_call: TRBV6-1; cdr3_aa: CASRQGFSGNTIYF
j_call: TRBJ1-2; v_call: TRBV7-9; cdr3_aa: CASSLGQGYGYTF
j_call: TRBJ1-4; v_call: TRBV19; cdr3_aa: CASRLGLGNEKLFF
j_call: TRBJ2-7; v_call: TRBV28; cdr3_aa: CASSRPGGGAEQYF
j_call: TRBJ2-5; v_call: TRBV20-1; cdr3_aa: CSASLQETQYF
j_call: TRBJ2-7; v_call: TRBV7-6; cdr3_aa: CASSPRTSGRAYEQYF
j_call: TRBJ2-1; v_call: TRBV5-1; cdr3_aa: CASSSGGDWANEQFF
j_call: TRBJ2-7; v_call: TRBV5-1; cdr3_aa: CASSIDGTDSSEQYF
j_call: TRBJ2-1; v_call: TRBV5-1; cdr3_aa: CASSLREWGHEQFF
j_call: TRBJ1-3; v_call: TRBV4-1; cdr3_aa: CASSLRIPWRTDLSGNTIYF
j_call: TRBJ1-1; v_call: TRBV11-3; cdr3_aa: CASSLDSGRGPEAFF
j_call: TRBJ2-6; v_call: TRBV7-8; cdr3_aa: CASSFGTAGANVLTF
j_call: TRBJ1-2; v_call: TRBV13; cdr3_aa: CASSGTGRGGYTF
j_call: TRBJ2-1; v_call: TRBV15; cdr3_aa: CATSTRTSDEQFF
j_call: TRBJ1-1; v_call: TRBV6-5; cdr3_aa: CASSYSRGGTEAFF
j_call: TRBJ1-2; v_call: TRBV7-8; cdr3_aa: CASSAQGQGAFGYTF
j_call: TRBJ1-2; v_call: TRBV7-2; cdr3_aa: CASSPSVRSAHYGYTF
j_call: TRBJ2-3; v_call: TRBV9; cdr3_aa: CASSVSGLAADTQYF
j_call: TRBJ2-1; v_call: TRBV4-3; cdr3_aa: CASSLDPGLAVNDEQFF
j_call: TRBJ1-6; v_call: TRBV10-3; cdr3_aa: CAISDPKQGGNSPLHF
j_call: TRBJ2-7; v_call: TRBV12-5; cdr3_aa: CASGQTSGRADSRYEQYF
j_call: TRBJ1-2; v_call: TRBV2; cdr3_aa: CASRGEVGYTF
j_call: TRBJ1-5; v_call: TRBV7-9; cdr3_aa: CASSAFGQGSNQPQHF
j_call: TRBJ2-2; v_call: TRBV5-1; cdr3_aa: CASLAGGNTGELFF
j_call: TRBJ1-5; v_call: TRBV19; cdr3_aa: CASSDRGYNQPQHF
j_call: TRBJ1-2; v_call: TRBV18; cdr3_aa: CASSPLGAAYGYTF
j_call: TRBJ2-1; v_call: TRBV5-1; cdr3_aa: CASSSGLAGGPGSDEQFF
j_call: TRBJ1-4; v_call: TRBV7-2; cdr3_aa: CASSSDRGGEKLFF
j_call: TRBJ1-1; v_call: TRBV5-6; cdr3_aa: CASSRTGGGTEAFF
j_call: TRBJ2-1; v_call: TRBV10-3; cdr3_aa: CAISELSGSYNEQFF
j_call: TRBJ2-1; v_call: TRBV9; cdr3_aa: CASSVTSGTRLGSYNEQFF
j_call: TRBJ2-7; v_call: TRBV4-3; cdr3_aa: CASSQEARGSYEQYF
j_call: TRBJ2-7; v_call: TRBV5-1; cdr3_aa: CASSSGTREDEQYF
j_call: TRBJ2-5; v_call: TRBV5-1; cdr3_aa: CASSVTGMETQYF
j_call: TRBJ2-7; v_call: TRBV6-5; cdr3_aa: CASASGAYEQYF
j_call: TRBJ1-1; v_call: TRBV18; cdr3_aa: CASSPGTGKNTEAFF
j_call: TRBJ1-2; v_call: TRBV6-5; cdr3_aa: CASRHSSGSGGYTF
j_call: TRBJ2-5; v_call: TRBV19; cdr3_aa: CASRDREKTQYF
j_call: TRBJ2-7; v_call: TRBV9; cdr3_aa: CASSPPSVLGQGDEQYF
j_call: TRBJ1-2; v_call: TRBV6-1; cdr3_aa: CASSDIRDRFSNYGYTF
j_call: TRBJ2-3; v_call: TRBV5-4; cdr3_aa: CASSPTGTSGTDTQYF
j_call: TRBJ1-2; v_call: TRBV30; cdr3_aa: CAWSRDYGYTF
j_call: TRBJ1-1; v_call: TRBV4-2; cdr3_aa: CASGGVSGLGTEAFF
j_call: TRBJ1-2; v_call: TRBV25-1; cdr3_aa: CASSERWGDGYTF
j_call: TRBJ1-2; v_call: TRBV18; cdr3_aa: CASSEQTGVYGYTF
j_call: TRBJ2-1; v_call: TRBV10-3; cdr3_aa: CATSADDSGRNEQFF
j_call: TRBJ1-2; v_call: TRBV6-1; cdr3_aa: CASSNRDRVYGYTF